The sequence of this TCR beta chain was determined in a study of beta chain features in type 1 diabetes. Study findings and constraints: The VDJ junctions of type 1 diabetes patients carried fewer insertions and more deletions. Moderate yet significant TCRB CDR3 shortening was seen in Type 1 diabetes patients in all four CD4+ subsets.

This clone turned up a few times. Antigen specificity is unknown. The CDR3 consists of 16 residues. Germline V lookup: CDR1 LGHNA, CDR2 YSLEER. The V segment lost 4 bases and the J segment 4 bases; nucleotides outside the gene matches: 5. Isolated RNA was reverse transcribed in full, so expressed TCRB transcripts were sequenced. An average of around 3.9 million reads was obtained for naive, central memory and regulatory T cell samples. This table comes from immunoSEQ multiplex PCR, and its TCRdb copy is limited to in-frame clones, with some not included. Among 280,000 or so clones listed, 15% were seen once.

Sequenced input: naive CD4+ T cells from blood. The receptor comes from a man between 18 and 35 years old with type 1 diabetes. The chain has TRBV4-3 and TRBJ2-1; 12 bases line up with TRBD2. The CDR3 DNA sequence: TGCGCCAGCAGCCTAGGGACTAGCGGGCGATACAATGAGCAGTTCTTC. Amino acids: CASSLGTSGRYNEQFF.